A selection of T cell receptor beta chains follows, all from one sample in a study of T cell responses to AZD1222 COVID-19 vaccine. Data came from immunoSEQ multiplex PCR; TCRdb stores just in-frame clones and leaves some out. The sample lists more than 35,000 clones, 75% to 85% occurring once. Sample: peripheral blood, taken on day 0 of AZD1222 vaccination. Receptors were obtained from an adult in good health. CDR3s include the opening cysteine and the closing phenylalanine or tryptophan. Fields, in order: clone size, V gene, J gene, D gene, CDR3 DNA, CDR3 protein. D genes are given only for firm matches. Some rows have no size entry. The others give once, few or many, or a class for an expanded clone.

size: -; V: TRBV9; J: TRBJ2-5; D: TRBD1; DNA: TGTGCCAGCAGCGTAGCCGGGACAGGGACGGAGACCCAGTACTTC; CDR3: CASSVAGTGTETQYF
size: -; V: TRBV7-2; J: TRBJ2-1; D: -; DNA: TGTGCCAGCAGCTCCCGGGGAAGGTACAATGAGCAGTTCTTC; CDR3: CASSSRGRYNEQFF
size: -; V: TRBV5-1; J: TRBJ1-6; D: -; DNA: TGCGCCAGCAGCTTGGCGGGGGAGCCCCTCCACTTT; CDR3: CASSLAGEPLHF
size: -; V: TRBV25-1; J: TRBJ2-7; D: -; DNA: TGTGCCAGCAGCGTCTATCCGAGGGACGAGCAGTACTTC; CDR3: CASSVYPRDEQYF
size: -; V: TRBV2; J: TRBJ2-3; D: TRBD2; DNA: TGTGCCAGCAGGAACCGGGAGGGCTCAGATACGCAGTATTTT; CDR3: CASRNREGSDTQYF
size: once; V: TRBV30; J: TRBJ1-5; D: -; DNA: TGTGCCTGGAGTGCGGTGAACGGCAATCAGCCCCAGCATTTT; CDR3: CAWSAVNGNQPQHF
size: -; V: TRBV10-3; J: TRBJ1-6; D: TRBD1; DNA: TGTGCCATCGGTCGGACAGGAGAGAATTCACCCCTCCACTTT; CDR3: CAIGRTGENSPLHF
size: -; V: TRBV24-1; J: TRBJ1-1; D: -; DNA: TGTGCCACCAGTGACCCCGACATCACTGAAGCTTTCTTT; CDR3: CATSDPDITEAFF
size: -; V: TRBV19; J: TRBJ1-2; D: -; DNA: TGTGCCAGTAGTACCTACGCGGGGGGGGCGTCCTTCGGCTACACCTTC; CDR3: CASSTYAGGASFGYTF
size: once; V: TRBV7-3; J: TRBJ2-3; D: -; DNA: TGTGCCAGCAGCTTAGGCAGGGGAAACACAGATACGCAGTATTTT; CDR3: CASSLGRGNTDTQYF
size: once; V: TRBV15; J: TRBJ2-1; D: -; DNA: TGTGCCACCAGCAGAGATCACCCGAGCTCCTACAATGAGCAGTTCTTC; CDR3: CATSRDHPSSYNEQFF
size: once; V: TRBV18; J: TRBJ2-1; D: -; DNA: TGTGCCAGCTCACCACCGGCGTTGAATGAGCAGTTCTTC; CDR3: CASSPPALNEQFF
size: -; V: TRBV5-6; J: TRBJ1-2; D: -; DNA: TGTGCCAGCAGCTTGGATCACTTCGATGGCTACACCTTC; CDR3: CASSLDHFDGYTF
size: once; V: TRBV3-1/TRBV3-2; J: TRBJ2-7; D: TRBD1; DNA: TGTGCCAGCAGCCAATGGGGACAGGGGGAAGAGCAGTACTTC; CDR3: CASSQWGQGEEQYF
size: -; V: TRBV6-2/TRBV6-3; J: TRBJ2-1; D: TRBD2; DNA: TGTGCCAGCAGTTTGGGACTAGCGGGAGGAATGGATGAGCAGTTCTTC; CDR3: CASSLGLAGGMDEQFF
size: -; V: TRBV28; J: TRBJ2-1; D: -; DNA: TGTGCCAGCATCCTGAACAGGGTGTCCTACAATGAGCAGTTCTTC; CDR3: CASILNRVSYNEQFF
size: -; V: TRBV3-1/TRBV3-2; J: TRBJ2-7; D: -; DNA: TGTGCCAGCAGCTACGATACAGCGCTGAGCTCCTACGAGCAGTACTTC; CDR3: CASSYDTALSSYEQYF
size: -; V: TRBV6-5; J: TRBJ1-1; D: -; DNA: TGTGCCAGCAGTCGACGGGGAACTGAAGCTTTCTTT; CDR3: CASSRRGTEAFF
size: -; V: TRBV18; J: TRBJ2-3; D: -; DNA: TGTGCCAGCTCACCTGGGACTCCCACAGATACGCAGTATTTT; CDR3: CASSPGTPTDTQYF
size: few; V: TRBV7-3; J: TRBJ2-2; D: -; DNA: TGTGCCAGCAGCTTAAACAGTGCCGGGGAGCTGTTTTTT; CDR3: CASSLNSAGELFF
size: -; V: TRBV6-6; J: TRBJ2-7; D: -; DNA: TGTGCCAGCACCAACAGGCAGGCCACCCACGAGCAGTACTTC; CDR3: CASTNRQATHEQYF
size: once; V: TRBV27; J: TRBJ1-1; D: -; DNA: TGTGCCAGCACCCCCTGGGTGGGGGGCGGTCGGGCTTTCTTT; CDR3: CASTPWVGGGRAFF
size: -; V: TRBV28; J: TRBJ2-1; D: TRBD2; DNA: TGTGCCAGCACCCCCGGGGGACTAGCCTACAATGAGCAGTTCTTC; CDR3: CASTPGGLAYNEQFF
size: -; V: TRBV6-2/TRBV6-3; J: TRBJ1-1; D: -; DNA: TGTGCCAGCAGTTACGCAGGGTCGATTGCTGAAGCTTTCTTT; CDR3: CASSYAGSIAEAFF
size: -; V: TRBV14; J: TRBJ2-3; D: -; DNA: TGTGCCAGCAGCCCCCCGGTGGGGGGATATACAGATACGCAGTATTTT; CDR3: CASSPPVGGYTDTQYF
size: -; V: TRBV18; J: TRBJ1-1; D: -; DNA: TGTGCCAGCTCATCAGACGGTAGGGGTGCCATGAACACTGAAGCTTTCTTT; CDR3: CASSSDGRGAMNTEAFF
size: -; V: TRBV27; J: TRBJ2-1; D: TRBD2; DNA: TGTGCCAGCAGTTTATCCCAGCGGGGGTCAAATGAGCAGTTCTTC; CDR3: CASSLSQRGSNEQFF
size: -; V: TRBV5-1; J: TRBJ2-3; D: -; DNA: TGCGCCAGCAGCCCACTAGGGACAGATACGCAGTATTTT; CDR3: CASSPLGTDTQYF
size: -; V: TRBV27; J: TRBJ1-5; D: -; DNA: TGTGCCAGCAGTTGGGGTGGGGGGCCCCAGCATTTT; CDR3: CASSWGGGPQHF
size: -; V: TRBV7-9; J: TRBJ2-5; D: -; DNA: TGTGCCAGCAGCTTAAGGGCAGACCGGGACTTCATTCAAGAGACCCAGTACTTC; CDR3: CASSLRADRDFIQETQYF
size: -; V: TRBV11-2; J: TRBJ2-7; D: -; DNA: TGTGCCAGCAGCTTAGCACAGGGCTACGAGCAGTACTTC; CDR3: CASSLAQGYEQYF
size: -; V: TRBV28; J: TRBJ2-5; D: -; DNA: TGTGCCAGCTCCCCCCCTGGGCGGGGCGGCGAGACCCAGTACTTC; CDR3: CASSPPGRGGETQYF
size: -; V: TRBV10-1; J: TRBJ2-1; D: -; DNA: TGCGCCAGCAGTCGGCAGGGACAGTTCTTC; CDR3: CASSRQGQFF
size: -; V: TRBV3-1/TRBV3-2; J: TRBJ2-5; D: -; DNA: TGTGCCAGCAGCCAAGAGCCAGGCAGGGGATTGGTGACCCAGTACTTC; CDR3: CASSQEPGRGLVTQYF
size: -; V: TRBV7-3; J: TRBJ2-3; D: TRBD2; DNA: TGTGCCAGCAGCTTAAGGGCGGGAGAGGGCGCAGATACGCAGTATTTT; CDR3: CASSLRAGEGADTQYF
size: -; V: TRBV28; J: TRBJ2-5; D: -; DNA: TGTGCCAGCAGTCTAGCAGGGGCAGTGGAGACCCAGTACTTC; CDR3: CASSLAGAVETQYF
size: -; V: TRBV28; J: TRBJ1-5; D: -; DNA: TGTGCCAGCACAGGACAGCCGATTAATCAGCCCCAGCATTTT; CDR3: CASTGQPINQPQHF
size: -; V: TRBV28; J: TRBJ1-2; D: -; DNA: TGTGCCAGCAGCGGGACGGAGCTATATGGCTACACCTTC; CDR3: CASSGTELYGYTF
size: -; V: TRBV3-1/TRBV3-2; J: TRBJ2-7; D: -; DNA: TGTGCCAGCAGCCAAGCTGGCCTTAGCGACAGCTCCTACGAGCAGTACTTC; CDR3: CASSQAGLSDSSYEQYF
size: once; V: TRBV29-1; J: TRBJ2-1; D: -; DNA: TGCAGCGTTGAAAGGGGGCTTTCGGGGGATCACATGGATTACAATGAGCAGTTCTTC; CDR3: CSVERGLSGDHMDYNEQFF
size: -; V: TRBV19; J: TRBJ1-2; D: TRBD1; DNA: TGTGCCAGTAGCCCGGGACAGGGGTACTATGGCTACACCTTC; CDR3: CASSPGQGYYGYTF